One and the same sample provided the 9 T cell receptor beta chains below, sequenced in a study of identical twins. MiXCR, applied by TCRdb to the 5' RACE reads, yields one record per CDR3 protein. The sample carries 420,000 or so distinct CDR3 sequences, 15% to 20% recorded once. The specimen sequenced was naive T cells sorted from blood. These receptors were taken from a man aged 50 to 60 in good health.

This clonotype was counted a single time. The chain joins TRBV12-3 or TRBV12-4 to TRBJ1-1; D is undetermined. This CDR3 contains 15 residues. Trimming shortened V by 6 bases and J by 6 bases, and 20 bases separated the two germline ends. The CDR3 DNA reads TGTGCCAGCAGCCTTAGTCCCAGACTGGTGGCTGAAGCTTTCTTT. Translating it yields CASSLSPRLVAEAFF.

The chain combines TRBV6-2 or TRBV6-3 with TRBJ2-1, with a possible D match to TRBD2 (5 bases). Germline values: CDR1 MNHEY, CDR2 SVGEGT. Trimming took off 5 bases at V and 13 bases at J, with 12 bases between the two ends. This CDR3 has 11 residues. The CDR3 is CASSLVEVQFF. CDR3 nucleotide sequence: TGTGCCAGCAGTCTCGTGGAGGTTCAGTTCTTC.

In regard to this clonotype: One base away lies a much larger clone, so this may be a sequencing read error. The chain uses TRBV4-2 and TRBJ2-1; 12 bases are shared with TRBD2. CDR3 length equals 19 residues. From germline, CDR1 is LGHNA and CDR2 YNFKEQ. The CDR3 coding sequence is TGTGCCAGCAGCCAAGAAACGATTGGGACTAGCGGGCCTCCTTCTGAGCAGCTCTTC. This sequence encodes CASSQETIGTSGPPSEQLF.

In this sample, this clonotype turned up many times. The rearrangement joins TRBV5-1 to TRBJ1-4; D might be TRBD1 (6 bases). The V gene lost 3 bases and the J gene lost 5 bases, with 17 bases spanning the gap. Germline-derived CDR1 and CDR2 are SGHRS and YFSETQ. The CDR3 spans 16 residues. The CDR3, as DNA: TGCGCCAGCAGCTGGGGGGCGAAGACAGAAAATGAAAAACTGTTTTTT. This translates into CASSWGAKTENEKLFF.

This clonotype was seen at least ten times. The rearrangement uses TRBV5-1 and TRBJ2-3, with 8 bases fitting TRBD2. The CDR3 is 16 residues long. Germline values: CDR1 SGHRS, CDR2 YFSETQ. V was pared by 1 base and J by 2 bases, with 6 bases of the junction left unmatched. The CDR3 sequence: CASSLTSGRLTDTQYF. The CDR3 DNA reads TGCGCCAGCAGCTTGACTAGCGGACGCCTCACAGATACGCAGTATTTT.

V gene TRBV20-1 combines with J gene TRBJ2-3; D gene unclear. This CDR3 spans 15 amino acids. Per germline, CDR1 DFQATT and CDR2 SNEGSKA (reference sequence). Trimming removed 0 bases from V and 2 bases from J, with 12 bases in between. CDR3 nucleotide sequence: TGCAGTGCTAGAGACCCAGGAGTAAACACAGATACGCAGTATTTT. Protein sequence: CSARDPGVNTDTQYF.

This clonotype was detected many times. This chain uses TRBV29-1 with TRBJ2-7; 7 nucleotides agree with TRBD2. CDR1 and CDR2 from the germline V gene are SQVTM and ANQGSEA. The CDR3 has 14 amino acids. V shed 2 bases and J 6 bases; nucleotides not matched to a gene: 10. The chain's CDR3 is CSVEIGTKSSEQYF. In DNA, the CDR3 is TGCAGCGTTGAAATTGGGACTAAGTCTAGCGAGCAGTACTTC.

This clonotype has more than one count but fewer than ten. The genes are TRBV6-5 and TRBJ2-5; D gene unclear. The CDR3 runs to 15 residues. V lost 0 bases and J 5 bases, leaving 13 bases between the germline ends. In germline, CDR1 is MNHEY, CDR2 SVGAGI. CDR3 residues: CASSYSNARAETQYF. The DNA for the CDR3 is TGTGCCAGCAGTTACTCGAATGCTAGGGCCGAGACCCAGTACTTC.

V usage is TRBV7-8 and J usage is TRBJ2-7; D is unclear. From germline, CDR1 is SGHVS and CDR2 FQNEAQ. The V end lost 0 bases, the J end lost 4 bases, and 7 bases lay between the germline ends. This CDR3 has 13 amino acids. CDR3 nucleotide sequence: TGTGCCAGCAGCTTAGCGTTTGGGTACGAGCAGTACTTC. As protein: CASSLAFGYEQYF.